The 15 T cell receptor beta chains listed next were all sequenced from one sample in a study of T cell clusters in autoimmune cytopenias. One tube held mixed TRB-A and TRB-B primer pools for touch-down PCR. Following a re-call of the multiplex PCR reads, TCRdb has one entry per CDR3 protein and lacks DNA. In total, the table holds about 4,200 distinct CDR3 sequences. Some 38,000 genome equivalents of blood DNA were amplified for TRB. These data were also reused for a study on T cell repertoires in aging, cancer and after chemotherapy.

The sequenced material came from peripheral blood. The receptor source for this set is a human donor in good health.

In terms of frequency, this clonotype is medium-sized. CDR3 region: CASSSLAGGTNEQFF. The rearrangement joins TRBV12-3 or TRBV12-4 to TRBJ2-1; TCRdb's assignment of TRBD2 cannot be checked, as there is no DNA. CDR3 size: 15 residues.

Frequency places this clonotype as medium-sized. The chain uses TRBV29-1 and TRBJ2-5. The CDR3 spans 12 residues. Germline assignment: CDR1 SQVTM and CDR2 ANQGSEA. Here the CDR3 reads CSVANSQETQYF.

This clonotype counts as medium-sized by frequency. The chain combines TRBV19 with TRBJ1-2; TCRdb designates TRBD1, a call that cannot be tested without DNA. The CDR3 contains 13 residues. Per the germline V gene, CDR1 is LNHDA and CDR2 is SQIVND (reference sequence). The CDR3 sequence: CASTDRENYGYTF. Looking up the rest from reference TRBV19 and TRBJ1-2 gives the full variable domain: DGGITQSPKYLFRKEGQNVTLSCEQNLNHDAMYWYRQDPGQGLRLIYYSQIVNDFQKGDIAEGYSVSREKKESFPLTVTSAQKNPTAFYLCASTDRENYGYTFGSGTRLTVV.

The chain's CDR3 is CASSPEYYGYTF. The V call is TRBV11-2, the J call TRBJ1-2. Germline V gene sequence: CDR1 SGHAT, CDR2 FQNNGV. The CDR3 has 12 residues.

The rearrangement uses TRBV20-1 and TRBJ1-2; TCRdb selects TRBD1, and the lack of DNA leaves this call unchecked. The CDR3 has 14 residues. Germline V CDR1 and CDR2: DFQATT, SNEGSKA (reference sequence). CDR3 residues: CSAGPDRLVASYTF.

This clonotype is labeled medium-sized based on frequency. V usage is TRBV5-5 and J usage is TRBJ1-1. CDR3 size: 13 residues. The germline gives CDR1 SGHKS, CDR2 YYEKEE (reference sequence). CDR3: CASSWDWGTEAFF.

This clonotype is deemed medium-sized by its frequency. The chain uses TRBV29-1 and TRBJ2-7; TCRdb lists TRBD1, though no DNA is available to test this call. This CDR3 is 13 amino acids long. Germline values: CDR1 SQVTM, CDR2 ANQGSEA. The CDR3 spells CSVGGGGLYEQYF.

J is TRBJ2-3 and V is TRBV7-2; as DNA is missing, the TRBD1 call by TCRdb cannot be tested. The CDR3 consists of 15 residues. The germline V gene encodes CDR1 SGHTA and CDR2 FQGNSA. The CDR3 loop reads CASRLLWGYTDTQYF.

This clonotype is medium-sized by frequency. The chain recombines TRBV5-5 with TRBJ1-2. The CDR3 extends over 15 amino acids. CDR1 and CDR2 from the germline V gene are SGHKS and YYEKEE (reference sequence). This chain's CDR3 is CASSLDALMGEGYTF.

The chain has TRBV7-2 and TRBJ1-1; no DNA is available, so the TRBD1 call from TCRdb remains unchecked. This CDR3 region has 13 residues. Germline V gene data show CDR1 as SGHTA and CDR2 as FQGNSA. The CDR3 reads CASSRDRGDEAFF.

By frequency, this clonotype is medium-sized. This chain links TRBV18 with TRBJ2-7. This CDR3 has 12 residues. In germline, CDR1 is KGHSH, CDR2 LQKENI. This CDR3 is CASSPRSYEQYF.

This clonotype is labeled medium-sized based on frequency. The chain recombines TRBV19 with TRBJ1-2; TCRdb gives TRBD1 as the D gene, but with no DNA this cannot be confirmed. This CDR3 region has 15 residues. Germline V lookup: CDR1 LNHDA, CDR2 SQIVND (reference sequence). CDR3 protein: CASSTQGAANYGYTF.

The CDR3 sequence is CASSLWRGGALDEQFF. The chain joins TRBV27 to TRBJ2-1; TCRdb selects TRBD2, and the lack of DNA leaves this call unchecked. Looked up from germline, CDR1 is MNHEY and CDR2 is SMNVEV (reference sequence). This CDR3 region has 16 residues.

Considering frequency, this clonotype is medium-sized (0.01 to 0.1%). The CDR3 loop reads CASSLGQGHTDTQYF. The chain uses TRBV7-2 and TRBJ2-3; absent DNA, TCRdb's TRBD1 call cannot be checked. CDR3 length: 15 residues. CDR1 and CDR2 from the germline V gene are SGHTA and FQGNSA.

This CDR3 reads CASSLLRTNEKLFF. J is TRBJ1-4 and V is TRBV11-2. Germline V gene data show CDR1 as SGHAT and CDR2 as FQNNGV. This CDR3 has 14 amino acids.